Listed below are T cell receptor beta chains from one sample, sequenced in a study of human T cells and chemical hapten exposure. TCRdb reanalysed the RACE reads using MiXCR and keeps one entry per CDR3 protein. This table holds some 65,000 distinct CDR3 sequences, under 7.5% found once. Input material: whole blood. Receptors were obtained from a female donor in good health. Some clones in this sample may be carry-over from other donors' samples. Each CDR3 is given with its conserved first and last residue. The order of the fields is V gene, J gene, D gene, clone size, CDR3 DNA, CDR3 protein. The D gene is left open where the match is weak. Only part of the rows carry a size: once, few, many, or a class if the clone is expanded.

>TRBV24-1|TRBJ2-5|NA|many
TGTGCCACCAGTGATTTCGACAGTCAAGAGACCCAGTACTTC
CATSDFDSQETQYF
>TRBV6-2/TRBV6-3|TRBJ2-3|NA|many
TGTGCCAGCAAAGATTATGGAGTTTGGGCCGGCACAGATACGCAGTATTTT
CASKDYGVWAGTDTQYF
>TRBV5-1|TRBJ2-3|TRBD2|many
TGCGCCAGCAGCTTGGCGGCTAGCGGGAGGGCCACAGATACGCAGTATTTT
CASSLAASGRATDTQYF
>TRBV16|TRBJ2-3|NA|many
TGTGCCAGCAGCCCAATAGGACCAGATACGCAGTATTTT
CASSPIGPDTQYF
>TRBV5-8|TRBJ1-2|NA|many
TGTGCCAGCAGCTTGGAAGGGACCTTC
CASSLEGTF
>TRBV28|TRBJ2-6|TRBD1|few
TGTGCCAGCAACGGACAGGCTCGCTCTGGGGCCAACGTCCTGACTTTC
CASNGQARSGANVLTF
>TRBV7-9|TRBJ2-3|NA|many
TGTGCCAGCAGCCTACTTGCCCTGGATACGCAGTATTTT
CASSLLALDTQYF
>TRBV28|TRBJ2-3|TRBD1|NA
TGTGCCAGCAGTCCTTTCGGGACAGGGGGGACAGATACGCAGTATTTT
CASSPFGTGGTDTQYF
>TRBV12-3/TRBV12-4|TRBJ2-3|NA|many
TGTGCCAGCAGTCTGGGACACCTGGACGATACGCAGTATTTT
CASSLGHLDDTQYF
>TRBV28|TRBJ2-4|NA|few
TGTGCCAGCAGTTTAGTACAGTCCAAAAACATTCAGTACTTC
CASSLVQSKNIQYF
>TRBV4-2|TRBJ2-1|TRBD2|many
TGTGCCAGCAGCCAAGAAAATCTGGCCACTAGCGGGATCAATGAGCAGTTCTTC
CASSQENLATSGINEQFF
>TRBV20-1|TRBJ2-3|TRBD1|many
TGCAGTGCTAGGACAGGGGCAACCTCGAGCACAGATACGCAGTATTTT
CSARTGATSSTDTQYF
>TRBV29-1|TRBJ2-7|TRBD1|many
TGCAGCGTCGTTGTAAGGGGGCCTGGGTACGAGCAGTACTTC
CSVVVRGPGYEQYF
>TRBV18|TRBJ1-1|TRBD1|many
TGTGCCAGCTCACCGAACAGGGGGATAGGAAACACTGAAGCTTTCTTT
CASSPNRGIGNTEAFF